These T cell receptor beta chains were read from a single sample in a study of molecular identifiers for immune sequencing clone quantification. TCRdb independently ran MiXCR on the PCR reads; one entry per CDR3 protein. The sample has about half a million distinct CDR3 sequences; roughly a fifth are singletons. The specimen sequenced was naive CD8+ T cells from blood, with Jurkat cell RNA spiked in. These receptor sequences come from a human donor in good health. Some libraries in this study had Jurkat cell RNA spiked in. Each CDR3 is given with its conserved first and last residue. The order of the fields is clone size, J gene, V gene, D gene, CDR3 protein, CDR3 DNA. The D gene is left open where the match is weak. Some rows have no size entry. The others give once, few or many, or a class for an expanded clone.

clone size: few
J gene: TRBJ2-3
V gene: TRBV7-6
D gene: TRBD1
CDR3 protein: CASSFNTGANTDTQYF
CDR3 DNA: TGTGCCAGCAGCTTTAATACAGGGGCAAACACAGATACGCAGTATTTT

clone size: many
J gene: TRBJ2-5
V gene: TRBV7-9
D gene: -
CDR3 protein: CASSKPGTYQETQYF
CDR3 DNA: TGTGCCAGCAGCAAGCCCGGGACATATCAAGAGACCCAGTACTTC

clone size: few
J gene: TRBJ2-5
V gene: TRBV2
D gene: -
CDR3 protein: CASVSQPQETQYF
CDR3 DNA: TGTGCCAGCGTATCACAGCCACAAGAGACCCAGTACTTC

clone size: -
J gene: TRBJ1-4
V gene: TRBV11-2
D gene: -
CDR3 protein: CASSPPSNEKLFF
CDR3 DNA: TGTGCCAGCAGCCCGCCTTCTAATGAAAAACTGTTTTTT

clone size: -
J gene: TRBJ2-3
V gene: TRBV19
D gene: TRBD2
CDR3 protein: CASKLAGVVADTQYF
CDR3 DNA: TGTGCCAGTAAACTAGCGGGAGTCGTTGCAGATACGCAGTATTTT

clone size: -
J gene: TRBJ2-7
V gene: TRBV27
D gene: TRBD1
CDR3 protein: CASRSTGSPSEQYF
CDR3 DNA: TGTGCCAGCAGATCGACAGGGTCACCTAGCGAGCAGTACTTC

clone size: many
J gene: TRBJ1-1
V gene: TRBV4-3
D gene: -
CDR3 protein: CASSQDRGAEAFF
CDR3 DNA: TGCGCCAGCAGCCAAGATAGGGGAGCTGAAGCTTTCTTT

clone size: many
J gene: TRBJ2-7
V gene: TRBV20-1
D gene: -
CDR3 protein: CSARDRSGVYEQYF
CDR3 DNA: TGCAGTGCTAGAGATCGATCGGGGGTCTACGAGCAGTACTTC

clone size: few
J gene: TRBJ2-7
V gene: TRBV9
D gene: -
CDR3 protein: CASSVSPAYEQYF
CDR3 DNA: TGTGCCAGCAGCGTCTCCCCGGCCTACGAGCAGTACTTC

clone size: many
J gene: TRBJ1-1
V gene: TRBV11-2
D gene: TRBD1
CDR3 protein: CASSSYDRVTEAFF
CDR3 DNA: TGTGCCAGCAGCTCCTACGACAGGGTCACTGAAGCTTTCTTT

clone size: many
J gene: TRBJ2-7
V gene: TRBV6-5
D gene: TRBD1
CDR3 protein: CASSFGTGNSYEQYF
CDR3 DNA: TGTGCCAGCAGTTTCGGGACAGGGAACTCCTACGAGCAGTACTTC

clone size: -
J gene: TRBJ2-7
V gene: TRBV28
D gene: TRBD1
CDR3 protein: CASRVGQTYEQYF
CDR3 DNA: TGTGCCAGCAGAGTGGGACAGACCTACGAGCAGTACTTC

clone size: -
J gene: TRBJ2-5
V gene: TRBV20-1
D gene: TRBD2
CDR3 protein: CSALLTSGAFQETQYF
CDR3 DNA: TGCAGTGCCCTCCTGACTAGCGGGGCCTTTCAAGAGACCCAGTACTTC

clone size: -
J gene: TRBJ2-3
V gene: TRBV7-9
D gene: TRBD2
CDR3 protein: CASSSRTSGPGDTQYF
CDR3 DNA: TGTGCCAGCAGCTCCAGGACTAGCGGCCCAGGAGATACGCAGTATTTT

clone size: few
J gene: TRBJ1-2
V gene: TRBV4-3
D gene: TRBD1
CDR3 protein: CASSLQTGGDGYTF
CDR3 DNA: TGCGCCAGCAGCCTACAGACAGGGGGTGATGGCTACACCTTC

clone size: many
J gene: TRBJ1-1
V gene: TRBV30
D gene: -
CDR3 protein: CAWSFGVNTEAFF
CDR3 DNA: TGTGCCTGGAGTTTTGGAGTGAACACTGAAGCTTTCTTT

clone size: -
J gene: TRBJ2-7
V gene: TRBV29-1
D gene: -
CDR3 protein: CSVRDKSSYEQYF
CDR3 DNA: TGCAGCGTACGGGACAAGAGCTCCTACGAGCAGTACTTC

clone size: few
J gene: TRBJ2-1
V gene: TRBV7-9
D gene: -
CDR3 protein: CASSPLDHNEQFF
CDR3 DNA: TGTGCCAGCAGCCCCCTGGACCACAATGAGCAGTTCTTC

clone size: -
J gene: TRBJ2-7
V gene: TRBV27
D gene: TRBD2
CDR3 protein: CASSLSLAGGPAYEQYF
CDR3 DNA: TGTGCCAGCAGTTTGTCGCTAGCGGGAGGGCCCGCCTACGAGCAGTACTTC

clone size: -
J gene: TRBJ2-5
V gene: TRBV7-9
D gene: TRBD2
CDR3 protein: CASSLVAGGPLAQYF
CDR3 DNA: TGTGCCAGCAGCTTAGTTGCGGGGGGCCCCCTGGCCCAGTACTTC

clone size: -
J gene: TRBJ1-1
V gene: TRBV3-1
D gene: -
CDR3 protein: CASSQERGPGFPAFF
CDR3 DNA: TGTGCCAGCAGCCAAGAAAGGGGTCCAGGGTTCCCGGCTTTCTTT

clone size: many
J gene: TRBJ2-7
V gene: TRBV20-1
D gene: -
CDR3 protein: CSARDVRTGYEQYF
CDR3 DNA: TGCAGTGCTAGAGATGTACGGACGGGGTACGAGCAGTACTTC

clone size: many
J gene: TRBJ1-5
V gene: TRBV10-2
D gene: -
CDR3 protein: CASSESKGDQPQHF
CDR3 DNA: TGCGCCAGCAGTGAGTCGAAAGGGGATCAGCCCCAGCATTTT

clone size: -
J gene: TRBJ2-2
V gene: TRBV7-9
D gene: -
CDR3 protein: CASSREGWNIGELFF
CDR3 DNA: TGTGCCAGCAGCCGTGAAGGATGGAACATCGGGGAGCTGTTTTTT

clone size: many
J gene: TRBJ2-3
V gene: TRBV7-2
D gene: -
CDR3 protein: CASSSPALAMGDTQYF
CDR3 DNA: TGTGCCAGCAGCTCACCCGCGCTAGCGATGGGGGATACGCAGTATTTT

clone size: many
J gene: TRBJ1-3
V gene: TRBV7-6
D gene: -
CDR3 protein: CASSLQAGNTIYF
CDR3 DNA: TGTGCCAGCAGCCTTCAAGCTGGAAACACCATATATTTT

clone size: many
J gene: TRBJ2-1
V gene: TRBV6-2/TRBV6-3
D gene: TRBD2
CDR3 protein: CASSYSPSGGADEQFF
CDR3 DNA: TGTGCCAGCAGTTACTCCCCTAGCGGGGGGGCCGATGAGCAGTTCTTC

clone size: -
J gene: TRBJ1-2
V gene: TRBV5-8
D gene: -
CDR3 protein: CASSSEVLATGLNYGYTF
CDR3 DNA: TGTGCCAGCAGCTCCGAGGTCTTGGCGACAGGCCTCAACTATGGCTACACCTTC

clone size: many
J gene: TRBJ1-1
V gene: TRBV7-6
D gene: -
CDR3 protein: CASSYGQMYTEAFF
CDR3 DNA: TGTGCCAGCAGCTACGGACAGATGTACACTGAAGCTTTCTTT

clone size: many
J gene: TRBJ2-7
V gene: TRBV20-1
D gene: -
CDR3 protein: CSGEELDSYEQYF
CDR3 DNA: TGCAGTGGGGAAGAGCTGGATTCCTACGAGCAGTACTTC

clone size: many
J gene: TRBJ2-7
V gene: TRBV6-5
D gene: -
CDR3 protein: CASTYRGDSYEQYF
CDR3 DNA: TGTGCCAGCACTTATAGGGGGGACTCCTACGAGCAGTACTTC

clone size: many
J gene: TRBJ2-1
V gene: TRBV4-1
D gene: TRBD2
CDR3 protein: CASSQDLSGITYNEQFF
CDR3 DNA: TGCGCCAGCAGCCAAGATCTGAGCGGGATAACCTACAATGAGCAGTTCTTC

clone size: many
J gene: TRBJ2-2
V gene: TRBV2
D gene: TRBD1
CDR3 protein: CASSEMAGGGGELFF
CDR3 DNA: TGTGCCAGCAGTGAAATGGCAGGGGGCGGCGGGGAGCTGTTTTTT

clone size: few
J gene: TRBJ2-7
V gene: TRBV20-1
D gene: -
CDR3 protein: CSASPGQEGYEQYF
CDR3 DNA: TGCAGTGCTTCGCCAGGACAGGAGGGTTACGAGCAGTACTTC

clone size: few
J gene: TRBJ1-1
V gene: TRBV28
D gene: -
CDR3 protein: CASSMGTEAFF
CDR3 DNA: TGTGCCAGCAGCATGGGGACTGAAGCTTTCTTT

clone size: many
J gene: TRBJ2-2
V gene: TRBV5-1
D gene: -
CDR3 protein: CASSFDTNTGELFF
CDR3 DNA: TGCGCCAGCAGCTTCGACACGAACACCGGGGAGCTGTTTTTT

clone size: -
J gene: TRBJ1-2
V gene: TRBV12-3/TRBV12-4
D gene: -
CDR3 protein: CASSLPGTYGYTF
CDR3 DNA: TGTGCCAGCAGCCTACCCGGGACATATGGCTACACCTTC

clone size: many
J gene: TRBJ2-6
V gene: TRBV7-2
D gene: -
CDR3 protein: CATRLGGLSGANVLTF
CDR3 DNA: TGTGCCACGCGTTTGGGAGGCCTCTCTGGGGCCAACGTCCTGACTTTC

clone size: few
J gene: TRBJ2-2
V gene: TRBV2
D gene: -
CDR3 protein: CASRSDSRTGELFF
CDR3 DNA: TGTGCCAGCAGATCCGACAGTCGGACCGGGGAGCTGTTTTTT

clone size: many
J gene: TRBJ2-1
V gene: TRBV20-1
D gene: -
CDR3 protein: CSAFRGSAYNEQFF
CDR3 DNA: TGCAGTGCTTTCAGGGGAAGTGCCTACAATGAGCAGTTCTTC

clone size: -
J gene: TRBJ2-1
V gene: TRBV10-3
D gene: TRBD1
CDR3 protein: CAISGEEGQESSYNEQFF
CDR3 DNA: TGTGCCATCAGTGGGGAAGAAGGACAGGAGAGCTCCTACAATGAGCAGTTCTTC

clone size: -
J gene: TRBJ1-1
V gene: TRBV6-5
D gene: -
CDR3 protein: CATLTGNAEAFF
CDR3 DNA: TGTGCCACCCTGACAGGCAACGCTGAAGCTTTCTTT

clone size: few
J gene: TRBJ1-5
V gene: TRBV27
D gene: -
CDR3 protein: CASSLSGSGQPQHF
CDR3 DNA: TGTGCCAGCAGTTTGTCAGGGTCGGGCCAGCCCCAGCATTTT

clone size: -
J gene: TRBJ2-3
V gene: TRBV6-5
D gene: TRBD1
CDR3 protein: CASSYTGTALGGTDTQYF
CDR3 DNA: TGTGCCAGCAGTTACACCGGGACAGCCCTTGGGGGCACAGATACGCAGTATTTT

clone size: many
J gene: TRBJ2-5
V gene: TRBV5-1
D gene: -
CDR3 protein: CASSSGVQETQYF
CDR3 DNA: TGCGCCAGCAGCTCCGGGGTACAAGAGACCCAGTACTTC

clone size: once
J gene: TRBJ1-3
V gene: TRBV6-6
D gene: -
CDR3 protein: CASNRLDRNTIYF
CDR3 DNA: TGTGCCAGCAACCGACTGGACCGAAACACCATATATTTT

clone size: many
J gene: TRBJ1-1
V gene: TRBV5-4
D gene: -
CDR3 protein: CASSFLGAWGTEAFF
CDR3 DNA: TGTGCCAGCAGCTTCTTGGGGGCTTGGGGCACTGAAGCTTTCTTT

clone size: many
J gene: TRBJ1-1
V gene: TRBV12-3/TRBV12-4
D gene: -
CDR3 protein: CASSLNPGGTEAFF
CDR3 DNA: TGTGCCAGCAGTTTAAACCCCGGAGGCACTGAAGCTTTCTTT

clone size: -
J gene: TRBJ1-2
V gene: TRBV27
D gene: -
CDR3 protein: CASSLERSNFYGYTF
CDR3 DNA: TGTGCCAGCAGTTTGGAAAGGAGCAACTTCTATGGCTACACCTTC

clone size: -
J gene: TRBJ2-1
V gene: TRBV5-1
D gene: TRBD2
CDR3 protein: CASSLVREGEQFF
CDR3 DNA: TGCGCCAGCAGCTTGGTTCGGGAGGGCGAGCAGTTCTTC

clone size: few
J gene: TRBJ2-2
V gene: TRBV7-8
D gene: TRBD2
CDR3 protein: CASSLLEGSGATGELFF
CDR3 DNA: TGTGCCAGCAGCTTATTGGAGGGGAGCGGGGCCACCGGGGAGCTGTTTTTT

clone size: many
J gene: TRBJ2-3
V gene: TRBV20-1
D gene: -
CDR3 protein: CSARDHRSTDTQYF
CDR3 DNA: TGCAGTGCTAGAGATCATCGGAGCACAGATACGCAGTATTTT

clone size: many
J gene: TRBJ2-2
V gene: TRBV5-1
D gene: TRBD2
CDR3 protein: CASSLGPTSEDTGELFF
CDR3 DNA: TGCGCCAGCAGCTTGGGTCCGACTAGCGAGGACACCGGGGAGCTGTTTTTT